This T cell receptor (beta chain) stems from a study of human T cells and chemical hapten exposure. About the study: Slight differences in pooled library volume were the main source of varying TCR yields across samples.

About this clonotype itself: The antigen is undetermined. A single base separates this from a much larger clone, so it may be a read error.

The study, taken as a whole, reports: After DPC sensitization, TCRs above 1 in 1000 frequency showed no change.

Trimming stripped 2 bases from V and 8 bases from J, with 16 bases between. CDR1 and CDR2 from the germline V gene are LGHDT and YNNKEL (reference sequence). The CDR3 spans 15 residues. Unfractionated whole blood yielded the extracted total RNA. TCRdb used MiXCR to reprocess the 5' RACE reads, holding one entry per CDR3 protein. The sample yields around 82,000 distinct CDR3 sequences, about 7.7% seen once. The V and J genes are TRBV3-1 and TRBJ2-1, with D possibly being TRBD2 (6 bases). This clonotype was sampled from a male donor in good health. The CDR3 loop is CASSQSRGFYYEQFF. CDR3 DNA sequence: TGTGCCAGCAGCCAATCGCGGGGTTTTTACTATGAGCAGTTCTTC.